The 20 T cell receptor beta chains listed next were all sequenced from one sample in a study of control samples from healthy donors and cancer patients. Clones were sequenced by immunoSEQ multiplex PCR, and TCRdb holds only the in-frame ones, with some missing. The table lists 120,000 to 150,000 clones, around 92% of them singletons, with 3.2% in the top ten. Sequencing used blood. The receptors derive from a man aged 30 to 45 in good health.

This sequence joins TRBV9 and TRBJ1-3; TRBD1 matches at 7 bases. This CDR3 region has 17 residues. The V gene end was trimmed by 0 bases and the J gene end by 2 bases; junction bases not matched to a gene: 8. Germline-derived CDR1 and CDR2 are SGDLS and YYNGEE. The CDR3 coding sequence is TGTGCCAGCAGCGTAGCTGGGGAGGGGGCGCCTGGAAACACCATATATTTT. Translation: CASSVAGEGAPGNTIYF.

This clone was detected once. This chain joins TRBV12-3 or TRBV12-4 and TRBJ1-2; D not certain. V dropped 6 bases and J dropped 6 bases, with 11 bases sitting between them. The length of the CDR3 is 12 residues. The CDR3 DNA sequence: TGTGCCAGCAGCCTACGGAGAGATGGCTACACCTTC. It is translated as CASSLRRDGYTF.

The chain carries TRBV30 and TRBJ1-2; tentatively, D is TRBD1 (6 bases). The CDR3 has 14 residues. CDR1 GTSNPN and CDR2 SVGIG come from the germline V gene (reference sequence). The V end lost 0 bases, the J end lost 6 bases, and 14 bases lay between the germline ends. CDR3 DNA: TGTGCCTGGAGTGTGAATAAGGGGGGTGATGGCTACACCTTC. Its translation is CAWSVNKGGDGYTF.

This clone was recorded a few times. V gene TRBV5-5 combines with J gene TRBJ2-1; no definite D call. This CDR3 region has 16 residues. V lost 4 bases and J 5 bases, leaving 19 bases between the germline ends. Germline V gene data show CDR1 as SGHKS and CDR2 as YYEKEE (reference sequence). CDR3 DNA: TGTGCCAGCAGCGTTGAAAGCTCCTTTGGAAACAATGAGCAGTTCTTC. This sequence encodes CASSVESSFGNNEQFF.

The rearrangement uses TRBV12-2 and TRBJ2-3; the D call in the table, TRBD2, was not verified against the DNA. TRBV12-2 is shown as a pseudogene. This CDR3 is 12 amino acids long. In DNA form, the CDR3 reads TGTGCAAGTCGCCCACGGTCAAATACGCAGTATTTT. Translation: CASRPRSNTQYF.

The rearrangement links TRBV5-5 to TRBJ2-7; D remains unclear. The CDR3 has 14 amino acids. V was shortened by 3 bases and J by 0 bases, with 10 bases between the two germline ends. Germline-derived CDR1 and CDR2 are SGHKS and YYEKEE (reference sequence). The CDR3 DNA reads as TGTGCCAGCAGCTCCCGGACGGTCTCCTACGAGCAGTACTTC. It is translated as CASSSRTVSYEQYF.

The rearrangement links TRBV27 to TRBJ1-2, with TRBD1 matching over 8 bases. The CDR3 runs 15 residues. Germline V gene sequence: CDR1 MNHEY, CDR2 SMNVEV (reference sequence). V dropped 0 bases and J dropped 6; count of bases not matched to a gene: 6. The CDR3 protein is CASSLSPRGRDGYTF. DNA for the CDR3: TGTGCCAGCAGTTTATCCCCCAGGGGGCGTGATGGCTACACCTTC.

The chain carries TRBV19 and TRBJ1-1, with D tentatively TRBD1 (5 bases). The CDR3 is made up of 13 amino acids. V lost 6 bases and J 4 bases, leaving 12 bases between the germline ends. CDR1 and CDR2 from the germline V gene are LNHDA and SQIVND (reference sequence). The DNA for the CDR3 is TGTGCCAGTAGGGAAGATAGGGGCACTGAAGCTTTCTTT. Translation gives CASREDRGTEAFF.

This chain connects TRBV3-1 (or the pseudogene TRBV3-2) to TRBJ2-3; D is possibly TRBD2 (6 bases). Germline V lookup: CDR1 LGHDT, CDR2 YNNKEL (reference sequence). V was trimmed by 0 bases and J by 5 bases, leaving 15 bases between them. CDR3 length: 16 amino acids. The CDR3 DNA is TGTGCCAGCAGCCAAGATCGGGAGAGGTTGGGAGATACGCAGTATTTT. Protein sequence: CASSQDRERLGDTQYF.

Only one count was recorded for this clone. The chain couples TRBV25-1 to TRBJ1-5; D unclear. V was shortened by 3 bases and J by 2 bases, with 11 bases between the two germline ends. Germline CDR1 is MGHDK and CDR2 is SYGVNS. The length of the CDR3 is 15 residues. The CDR3 spells CASSDSGVGNQPQHF. The CDR3 bases are TGTGCCAGCAGTGACAGTGGCGTAGGCAATCAGCCCCAGCATTTT.

The rearrangement joins TRBV2 to TRBJ2-3, with D perhaps matching TRBD2 (6 bases). Trimming stripped 10 bases from V and 1 base from J, with 15 bases between. This CDR3 is 14 amino acids long. Germline V CDR1 and CDR2: SNHLY, FYNNEI. The CDR3 region is CATSGERGTDTQYF. The DNA for the CDR3 is TGTGCCACCTCGGGGGAAAGGGGCACAGATACGCAGTATTTT.

For the CDR3, the DNA is TGTGCCACCAGTGACGGACAGACGAACACTGAAGCTTTCTTT. Encoded protein: CATSDGQTNTEAFF. The V gene is TRBV24-1, the J gene TRBJ1-1, with a tentative D call TRBD1 (6 bases). This CDR3 region has 14 residues. The germline V gene has CDR1 KGHDR and CDR2 SFDVKD. V lost 4 bases and J 1 base, leaving 9 bases between the germline ends.

The V gene is TRBV28, the J gene TRBJ1-2, with D perhaps TRBD1 (6 bases). Trimming stripped 3 bases from V and 4 bases from J, with 9 bases between. Germline V gene data show CDR1 as MDHEN and CDR2 as SYDVKM. The CDR3 runs 13 residues. Written as DNA, the CDR3 is TGTGCCAGCAGTTTTGTACAGGGCTATGGCTACACCTTC. Encoded protein: CASSFVQGYGYTF.

Here the CDR3 reads CASSLSHTANYGYTF. Written as DNA, the CDR3 is TGTGCCAGCAGCTTGTCCCACACAGCTAACTATGGCTACACCTTC. The chain employs TRBV5-6 and TRBJ1-2; D unclear. Germline V gives CDR1 SGHDT, CDR2 YYEEEE. The CDR3 is 15 amino acids. Trimming pared 1 base from V and 0 bases from J, leaving 10 bases between.

CDR3 bases: TGTGCCAGCAGCGTAGGGCGACAGGGACCTGGTGGCTACACCTTC. Amino acids: CASSVGRQGPGGYTF. The chain links TRBV9 to TRBJ1-2, with 7 bases lining up with TRBD1. CDR1 and CDR2 from the germline V gene are SGDLS and YYNGEE. The CDR3 runs 15 residues. V lost 0 bases to trimming and J lost 7 bases; unmatched junction nucleotides: 9.

The J gene is TRBJ1-1, the V gene TRBV6-2 or TRBV6-3, with a weak D call TRBD1 (5 bases). The CDR3 sequence is 14 residues long. Germline CDR1 MNHEY, CDR2 SVGEGT. V shed 5 bases and J shed 3 bases, with 13 bases lying between them. The CDR3 coding sequence is TGTGCCAGCAGTAGACGACTAGGGGACACTGAAGCTTTCTTT. Amino acid sequence: CASSRRLGDTEAFF.

The gene calls are TRBV12-3 or TRBV12-4 and TRBJ1-3; no reliable D call. The CDR3 runs 10 residues. The CDR3 sequence: CYFKRNTIYF. The CDR3 DNA follows: TGTTACTTCAAGAGAAACACCATATATTTT.

The J gene is TRBJ2-7, the V gene TRBV6-1; D gene uncertain. Germline values: CDR1 MNHNS, CDR2 SASEGT. The V and J ends lost 1 base and 2 bases respectively, with 6 bases between them. CDR3 size: 13 residues. The CDR3 region has the DNA TGTGCCAGCAGTGAAGGTCTTACCTACGAGCAGTACTTC. Translating it yields CASSEGLTYEQYF.

This chain connects TRBV6-5 to TRBJ1-1, with TRBD1 identical over 7 bases. Per germline, CDR1 MNHEY and CDR2 SVGAGI. This CDR3 comprises 14 residues. V lost 2 bases, J lost 7 bases, and 7 bases stayed unmatched. The CDR3 spells CASSYLAGGGEAFF. The DNA of the CDR3 is TGTGCCAGCAGTTACCTGGCAGGGGGAGGTGAAGCTTTCTTT.

This chain connects TRBV19 to TRBJ2-1; D call uncertain. CDR1 and CDR2 (germline): LNHDA, SQIVND (reference sequence). V lost 0 bases and J lost 7, with 7 bases in between. The CDR3 is 13 amino acids. The CDR3 spells CASSIDYLNEQFF. CDR3 DNA sequence: TGTGCCAGTAGTATAGATTACCTAAATGAGCAGTTCTTC.